The 25 T cell receptor beta chains reported below all come from one sample, sequenced in a study of regulatory T cells in long-lasting Graves disease. Documented time point: persistent/refractory GD, antithyroid drugs over 5 years with positive TRAb. Researchers made the TCR library from RNA that was extracted from PBMCs. To make TCR beta libraries, researchers used iRepertoire HTBI primers and Arm-PCR of CDR3 regions. Each CDR3 protein gets one entry after TCRdb re-called the multiplex PCR reads with MiXCR. The data hold a few hundred thousand distinct CDR3 sequences, with 23% observed a single time. Sequences were derived from peripheral blood mononuclear cells (PBMCs), sampled when the disease was refractory, from a patient treated with antithyroid drugs. The receptors stem from a female donor with Graves disease.

The chain recombines TRBV20-1 with TRBJ2-1; 9 bases are a match to TRBD2. The V gene's germline CDR1 is DFQATT and CDR2 SNEGSKA (reference sequence). With 6 bases clipped from V and 3 bases from J, the junction kept 6 bases outside the gene matches. There are 14 residues in the CDR3. The CDR3 here is CSAAGGYRYNEQFF. CDR3 nucleotides: TGCAGTGCCGCGGGGGGGTACCGCTACAATGAGCAGTTCTTC.

This clonotype has a count of ten or more. V is TRBV7-2 and J is TRBJ2-5; D is unclear. Trimming cost V 2 bases and J 5 bases, with 9 bases left between them. The germline gives CDR1 SGHTA, CDR2 FQGNSA. This CDR3 is built from 13 residues. This CDR3 reads CASSLKGSETQYF. CDR3 DNA: TGTGCCAGCAGCTTAAAGGGTTCGGAGACCCAGTACTTC.

At least ten counts were recorded for this clonotype. V usage is TRBV28 and J usage is TRBJ2-7, with a weak D call TRBD2 (5 bases). V lost 3 bases to trimming and J lost 6 bases, with 15 bases between them. Germline CDR1 MDHEN, CDR2 SYDVKM. This CDR3 comprises 14 residues. Here the CDR3 reads CASSFTGMVGEQYF. CDR3 in DNA: TGTGCCAGCAGTTTTACCGGGATGGTAGGCGAGCAGTACTTC. Supplemented by reference TRBV28 and TRBJ2-7, the full variable domain reads DVKVTQSSRYLVKRTGEKVFLECVQDMDHENMFWYRQDPGLGLRLIYFSYDVKMKEKGDIPEGYSVSREKKERFSLILESASTNQTSMYLCASSFTGMVGEQYFGPGTRLTVT.

This clonotype was seen ten or more times. The chain has TRBV6-2 or TRBV6-3 and TRBJ1-1; D possibly corresponds to TRBD1 (5 bases). From germline, CDR1 is MNHEY and CDR2 SVGEGT. Trimming cost V 5 bases and J 1 base, with 17 bases left between them. The CDR3 spans 16 residues. This CDR3 is CASSETVSVSNTEAFF. The CDR3 DNA is TGTGCCAGCAGTGAGACAGTAAGCGTATCGAACACTGAAGCTTTCTTT.

At least ten counts were recorded for this clonotype. The chain is built from TRBV12-3 or TRBV12-4 and TRBJ2-5, with D perhaps TRBD1 or TRBD2 (7 bases each). This CDR3 spans 17 amino acids. V was trimmed by 6 bases and J by 0 bases, leaving 20 bases between them. CDR3 bases: TGTGCCAGCAGCCAAACGCAGGGGGGGAGGTACCAAGAGACCCAGTACTTC. It is translated as CASSQTQGGRYQETQYF.

The chain uses TRBV29-1 and TRBJ2-1, with 11 bases lining up with TRBD2. Trimming removed 7 bases from V and 4 bases from J; junction bases left unmatched: 15. The CDR3 runs 17 residues. The germline gives CDR1 SQVTM, CDR2 ANQGSEA. Here the CDR3 reads CSAMRGLAGGQYNEQFF. The CDR3 DNA is TGCAGCGCCATGAGGGGGCTAGCGGGAGGTCAGTACAATGAGCAGTTCTTC.

This clonotype turned up a few times. V gene TRBV7-9 combines with J gene TRBJ2-2, with D maybe TRBD1 (5 bases). V was trimmed by 2 bases and J by 8 bases, leaving 15 bases between them. CDR3 size: 15 residues. CDR1 is SEHNR and CDR2 is FQNEAQ in the germline V gene (reference sequence). The CDR3 DNA follows: TGTGCCAGCAGCTTACGAGACAGCAAAGCGGGGGAGCTGTTTTTT. Translating gives CASSLRDSKAGELFF.

This clonotype has more than one count but fewer than ten. The gene calls are TRBV12-3 or TRBV12-4 and TRBJ2-5; D is unclear. The V gene lost 10 bases and the J gene lost 1 base, with 13 bases spanning the gap. The CDR3 spans 13 residues. In nucleotides, the CDR3 is TGTGCCACCCGAGGAGCTAGCCAAGAGACCCAGTACTTC. Protein sequence: CATRGASQETQYF.

The J gene is TRBJ1-1, the V gene TRBV10-3; 8 bases match TRBD1. The germline gives CDR1 ENHRY, CDR2 SYGVKD. The CDR3 sequence is 13 residues long. Trimming removed 3 bases from V and 6 bases from J; junction bases left unmatched: 3. The CDR3, as DNA: TGTGCCATCAGTGAACAGGGGGTCGCTGAAGCTTTCTTT. This gives the protein CAISEQGVAEAFF.

A few counts support this clonotype. V and J are TRBV25-1 and TRBJ2-7, with 8 bases fitting TRBD2. This CDR3 region has 14 residues. Germline-derived CDR1 and CDR2 are MGHDK and SYGVNS. Trimming at V came to 3 bases and at J to 3 bases, leaving 4 bases not matched to a gene. The CDR3 coding sequence is TGTGCCAGCAGTGATGACGCGGGAGGCTACGAGCAGTACTTC. Protein product: CASSDDAGGYEQYF.

This clonotype was counted ten times or more. The V and J genes are TRBV28 and TRBJ1-2; TRBD1 aligns across 8 bases. Germline V gene lookup returns CDR1 MDHEN and CDR2 SYDVKM. The J segment lost 7 bases and the V segment lost 5 bases, leaving 12 bases of the junction unmatched. This CDR3 is built from 15 residues. This CDR3 reads CASSPPGRGQSGYTF. CDR3 nucleotides: TGTGCCAGCAGTCCCCCGGGCAGGGGGCAGAGTGGCTACACCTTC.

This clonotype has ten or more counts. The rearrangement links TRBV20-1 to TRBJ2-5, with TRBD2 as a possible D gene (6 bases). Trimming took 0 bases from V and 6 from J, leaving 17 bases between them. This CDR3 spans 15 amino acids. Germline CDR1 DFQATT, CDR2 SNEGSKA (reference sequence). CDR3 in DNA: TGCAGTGCTAGAGATTCATCACTAGCTCTGAAGACCCAGTACTTC. The encoded protein is CSARDSSLALKTQYF.

At least ten counts were recorded for this clonotype. The genes are TRBV12-3 or TRBV12-4 and TRBJ1-2; the D gene is possibly TRBD1 (5 bases). V was cut by 3 bases and J by 3 bases, with 11 bases left in between. The length of the CDR3 is 14 residues. The chain's CDR3 is CASSFGTGHYGYTF. The CDR3 bases are TGTGCCAGCAGTTTCGGTACAGGACACTATGGCTACACCTTC.

Many counts were recorded for this clonotype. The gene calls are TRBV7-2 and TRBJ2-5; TRBD2 matches at 7 bases. V lost 5 bases to trimming and J lost 7 bases; unmatched junction nucleotides: 16. Germline assignment: CDR1 SGHTA and CDR2 FQGNSA. The CDR3 is 16 amino acids. The CDR3: CASSPYRAITGGTQYF. The DNA for the CDR3 is TGTGCCAGCAGCCCCTATCGGGCGATCACGGGGGGGACCCAGTACTTC.

The sample holds a few counts of this clonotype. The chain couples TRBV27 to TRBJ1-2; possible D gene TRBD1, 5 bases. The V end was cut by 0 bases, the J end by 4 bases, with 15 bases between. Germline V gene lookup returns CDR1 MNHEY and CDR2 SMNVEV (reference sequence). The CDR3 loop spans 16 amino acids. The CDR3 reads CASSLSLPGLIYGYTF. CDR3 DNA: TGTGCCAGCAGTTTATCGTTACCGGGACTTATCTATGGCTACACCTTC.

The V gene is TRBV7-9, the J gene TRBJ2-2; 11 nucleotides agree with TRBD1. Germline CDR1 SEHNR, CDR2 FQNEAQ (reference sequence). The trim removed 4 bases at V and 7 bases at J, leaving 5 bases unmatched. This CDR3 region has 15 residues. The CDR3 sequence: CASSSGQGAIGELFF. The CDR3, as DNA: TGTGCCAGCAGCTCCGGACAGGGGGCTATCGGGGAGCTGTTTTTT.

The chain links TRBV19 to TRBJ2-3; D is unclear. The CDR3 is 16 amino acids. Trimming stripped 5 bases from V and 6 bases from J, with 21 bases between. The germline gives CDR1 LNHDA, CDR2 SQIVND (reference sequence). CDR3 in DNA: TGTGCCAGTAGTGCGCCGACGGGTAGGACCGAGGATACGCAGTATTTT. Translated: CASSAPTGRTEDTQYF.

This clonotype came up a few times. The rearrangement joins TRBV30 to TRBJ1-1, with a weak D call TRBD1 (6 bases). This CDR3 spans 14 amino acids. CDR1 GTSNPN and CDR2 SVGIG come from the germline V gene (reference sequence). With 5 bases removed from V and 0 bases from J, the gap between germline ends came to 13 bases. The chain's CDR3 is CAWVPGHVNTEAFF. In DNA, the CDR3 is TGTGCCTGGGTTCCGGGACACGTGAACACTGAAGCTTTCTTT.

This clonotype appeared many times. The rearrangement links TRBV11-3 to TRBJ2-5; D unclear. This CDR3 is 16 amino acids long. Germline V gene lookup returns CDR1 SGHNT and CDR2 YENEEA. V was clipped by 0 bases and J by 5 bases, with 16 bases between them. The CDR3 reads CASSLDGQIPGETQYF. The CDR3 DNA reads as TGTGCCAGCAGCTTAGACGGCCAGATCCCCGGGGAGACCCAGTACTTC. The whole variable domain, remainder taken from reference TRBV11-3 and TRBJ2-5, is EAGVVQSPRYKIIEKKQPVAFWCNPISGHNTLYWYLQNLGQGPELLIRYENEEAVDDSQLPKDRFSAERLKGVDSTLKIQPAELGDSAVYLCASSLDGQIPGETQYFGPGTRLLVL.

In its sample, this clonotype was seen many times. The chain uses TRBV24-1 and TRBJ2-5, with D unclear. CDR1 KGHDR and CDR2 SFDVKD come from the germline V gene. The V end was cut by 9 bases, the J end by 2 bases, with 15 bases between. CDR3 length equals 14 residues. The CDR3 loop reads CATAGPKLQETQYF. As DNA, the CDR3 is TGTGCCACCGCCGGTCCCAAACTTCAAGAGACCCAGTACTTC.

This clonotype was found a few times. The V call is TRBV28, the J call TRBJ1-2; 9 nucleotides match TRBD1. The trim removed 3 bases at V and 3 bases at J, leaving 5 bases unmatched. This CDR3 contains 15 residues. The germline CDR1 and CDR2 sequences are MDHEN and SYDVKM. Here the CDR3 reads CASSLGTGPHYGYTF. CDR3 nucleotides: TGTGCCAGCAGTTTGGGGACAGGGCCACACTATGGCTACACCTTC.

This clonotype appeared many times. This chain joins TRBV7-6 and TRBJ1-1; D ambiguous. This CDR3 is 12 amino acids long. Looked up from germline, CDR1 is SGHVS and CDR2 is FNYEAQ. V lost 4 bases, J lost 2 bases, and 5 bases lay in between. The CDR3 reads CASSSHNTEAFF. CDR3 DNA: TGTGCCAGCAGCTCTCACAACACTGAAGCTTTCTTT.

This chain connects TRBV7-2 to TRBJ1-4, with D possibly TRBD1 on 6 matching bases. Germline lookup yields CDR1 SGHTA and CDR2 FQGNSA. With 3 bases removed from V and 5 bases from J, the gap between germline ends came to 13 bases. The CDR3 is 15 residues long. As DNA, the CDR3 is TGTGCCAGCAGCTTGTCAACAGGGTCCAATGAAAAACTGTTTTTT. This codes for CASSLSTGSNEKLFF.

This clonotype was found a few times. This chain joins TRBV18 and TRBJ1-5; weak D call: TRBD1 (5 bases). CDR3 size: 14 residues. Germline lookup yields CDR1 KGHSH and CDR2 LQKENI. Trimming stripped 8 bases from V and 4 bases from J, with 15 bases between. The CDR3 sequence: CASATGGRNQPQHF. The CDR3 DNA sequence: TGTGCCAGCGCAACCGGGGGGAGGAATCAGCCCCAGCATTTT. The full variable domain, with the rest looked up from reference TRBV18 and TRBJ1-5, is NAGVMQNPRHLVRRRGQEARLRCSPMKGHSHVYWYRQLPEEGLKFMVYLQKENIIDESGMPKERFSAEFPKEGPSILRIQQVVRGDSAAYFCASATGGRNQPQHFGDGTRLSIL.

The chain joins TRBV20-1 to TRBJ2-7; 10 positions agree with TRBD2. The CDR3 is 15 residues long. Germline CDR1 and CDR2: DFQATT and SNEGSKA (reference sequence). V was clipped by 3 bases and J by 4 bases; unmatched bases: 9. CDR3 protein: CSASLAGEGRYEQYF. DNA for the CDR3: TGCAGTGCTAGCCTAGCGGGGGAGGGCAGATACGAGCAGTACTTC.